A single sample gave rise to the 23 T cell receptor beta chains below, sequenced in a study of cytomegalovirus exposure and HLA in healthy donors. The PCR was carried out with 60 Vbeta primers and 13 Jbeta primers. TCRdb keeps only in-frame clones here, not all; method: immunoSEQ multiplex PCR. In the table there are about 120,000 clones, roughly 79% of which are singletons. Input material: PBMCs. Receptors were obtained from a woman between 35 and 50 years old in good health and CMV-seronegative.

This chain joins TRBV19 and TRBJ2-7, with 7 positions matching TRBD2. The length of the CDR3 is 13 residues. The V and J ends lost 3 bases and 6 bases, in that order; junction bases with no gene match: 5. Germline V gene lookup returns CDR1 LNHDA and CDR2 SQIVND (reference sequence). As DNA, the CDR3 is TGTGCCAGTAGTATTGGGGGGAGGGGCGAGCAGTACTTC. Translated: CASSIGGRGEQYF. Variable domain in full (rest from reference TRBV19 and TRBJ2-7): DGGITQSPKYLFRKEGQNVTLSCEQNLNHDAMYWYRQDPGQGLRLIYYSQIVNDFQKGDIAEGYSVSREKKESFPLTVTSAQKNPTAFYLCASSIGGRGEQYFGPGTRLTVT.

The rearrangement joins TRBV19 to TRBJ2-3; the match to TRBD1 covers 8 bases. There are 15 residues in the CDR3. Germline CDR1 is LNHDA and CDR2 is SQIVND (reference sequence). V gave up 6 bases and J gave up 0 bases; unmatched junction bases: 5. The CDR3 spells CASRDGTGSTDTQYF. Here the CDR3 DNA reads TGTGCCAGTAGGGACGGGACAGGTAGCACAGATACGCAGTATTTT.

The chain joins TRBV5-1 to TRBJ2-5, with 9 bases lining up with TRBD1. The DNA end is a closer match to TRBJ2-7, so the J assignment may be wrong. The CDR3 length is 14 residues. Per the germline V gene, CDR1 is SGHRS and CDR2 is YFSETQ. CDR3 region: CASSSGTGSFEQYF. CDR3 sequence (DNA): TGCGCCAGCAGCTCAGGGACAGGGTCGTTCGAGCAGTACTTC.

This clone was seen only a few times. The same CDR3 arises from other DNA sequences in this sample as well. This sequence joins TRBV6-1 and TRBJ1-1; D possibly corresponds to TRBD1 (5 bases). With 4 bases removed from V and 0 bases from J, the gap between germline ends came to 9 bases. Germline CDR1 and CDR2: MNHNS and SASEGT. CDR3 length equals 14 residues. The CDR3 spells CASSGADMNTEAFF. In DNA form, the CDR3 reads TGTGCCAGCAGTGGAGCGGACATGAACACTGAAGCTTTCTTT.

The J gene is TRBJ2-1, the V gene TRBV6-4; D perhaps matches TRBD1 (6 bases). The V end lost 6 bases, the J end lost 9 bases, and 21 bases lay between the germline ends. CDR3 length: 15 residues. Per the germline V gene, CDR1 is MRHNA and CDR2 is SNTAGT. CDR3: CASSPGVIQSGEQFF. The CDR3 coding sequence is TGTGCCAGCAGCCCAGGGGTAATACAAAGTGGTGAGCAGTTCTTC.

The chain combines TRBV5-1 with TRBJ2-3, with 14 bases lining up with TRBD2. The CDR3 is made up of 17 amino acids. The germline gives CDR1 SGHRS, CDR2 YFSETQ. J was trimmed by 5 bases and V by 4 bases; bases with no gene match: 9. The CDR3 region has the DNA TGCGCCAGCAGCGCCGGACTAGCGGGAGGCGCCGGAGATACGCAGTATTTT. Encoded protein: CASSAGLAGGAGDTQYF.

CDR3 loop: CASSLLHLRGPQETQYF. Written as DNA, the CDR3 is TGTGCCAGCAGTTTATTACACCTCAGGGGTCCCCAAGAGACCCAGTACTTC. The chain combines TRBV28 with TRBJ2-5; a weak D match, TRBD1 (6 bases). The CDR3 totals 17 residues. Trimming left V 1 base short and J 1 base short, with 16 bases between. Germline V CDR1 and CDR2: MDHEN, SYDVKM.

V is TRBV5-4 and J is TRBJ2-1; 9 nucleotides match TRBD2. The CDR3 loop spans 15 amino acids. The germline CDR1 and CDR2 sequences are SGHNT and YYREEE (reference sequence). After removal of 1 base from V and 9 bases from J, the junction contained 8 bases not matched to a gene. The CDR3 DNA reads as TGTGCCAGCAGCTTGAGGGGCGGGGGGGCCCCTGAGCAGTTCTTC. Its protein product is CASSLRGGGAPEQFF.

V gene TRBV4-3 combines with J gene TRBJ1-3, with D tentatively TRBD1 (5 bases). Germline CDR1 reads LGHNA; CDR2 reads YSLEER. The CDR3 has 15 residues. The V and J ends lost 1 base and 3 bases respectively, with 10 bases between them. CDR3 nucleotide sequence: TGCGCCAGCAGCCAAGGGTGGGGCTATGGAAACACCATATATTTT. This sequence encodes CASSQGWGYGNTIYF.

V gene TRBV5-1 combines with J gene TRBJ2-5; TRBD1 matches at 9 bases. Looked up from germline, CDR1 is SGHRS and CDR2 is YFSETQ. The length of the CDR3 is 15 residues. After removal of 1 base from V and 5 bases from J, the junction contained 6 bases not matched to a gene. The CDR3 sequence: CASSLKGQGGETQYF. CDR3 coding DNA: TGCGCCAGCAGCTTGAAGGGACAGGGAGGGGAGACCCAGTACTTC.

The rearrangement links TRBV18 to TRBJ2-3, with D unresolved. Germline CDR1 reads KGHSH; CDR2 reads LQKENI. This CDR3 has 14 residues. V gave up 1 base and J gave up 2 bases, with 7 bases separating them. CDR3 nucleotide sequence: TGTGCCAGCTCACCACGGAGTGACACAGATACGCAGTATTTT. Its protein product is CASSPRSDTDTQYF.

For this clone: The same CDR3 is also encoded by other DNA sequences in this sample. The chain couples TRBV5-4 to TRBJ2-1; 9 positions agree with TRBD2. CDR1 and CDR2 from the germline V gene are SGHNT and YYREEE (reference sequence). J gave up 0 bases and V 0 bases, and 1 base lay outside the gene matches. CDR3 length equals 16 residues. The CDR3 sequence: CASSLDSGGSYNEQFF. The CDR3 nucleotides read TGTGCCAGCAGCTTGGATAGCGGGGGCTCCTACAATGAGCAGTTCTTC.

The chain couples TRBV5-1 to TRBJ2-3; D gene uncertain. Germline V gene lookup returns CDR1 SGHRS and CDR2 YFSETQ. Between the trimmed V and J ends, which lost 4 bases and 4 bases, there was a span of 10 bases. The CDR3 loop spans 13 amino acids. DNA of the CDR3: TGCGCCAGCAGCCCGGTGGGCTCAGATACGCAGTATTTT. Its translation: CASSPVGSDTQYF.

In DNA, the CDR3 is TGTGCCAGCTCACCACCCGGGACTAGCACCGGGGAGCTGTTTTTT. Translating it yields CASSPPGTSTGELFF. This chain joins TRBV18 and TRBJ2-2, with TRBD2 matching over 8 bases. This CDR3 has 15 residues. The germline V gene encodes CDR1 KGHSH and CDR2 LQKENI. J was trimmed by 4 bases and V by 0 bases; bases with no gene match: 1.

The chain recombines TRBV18 with TRBJ1-2, with 9 bases aligning to TRBD1. This CDR3 region has 13 residues. After removal of 2 bases from V and 10 bases from J, the junction contained 5 bases not matched to a gene. Germline loops: CDR1 KGHSH, CDR2 LQKENI. CDR3 bases: TGTGCCAGCTCACCAGGGACAGGGCCGTACTACACCTTC. This gives the protein CASSPGTGPYYTF.

The gene calls are TRBV10-3 and TRBJ2-5; TRBD1 matches 7 bases. In germline, CDR1 is ENHRY, CDR2 SYGVKD. This CDR3 is built from 15 residues. Unmatched junction bases numbered 6, after V lost 4 bases and J lost 1 base. CDR3 sequence: CAISASGQVQETQYF. CDR3 sequence (DNA): TGTGCCATCAGTGCCTCCGGACAGGTCCAAGAGACCCAGTACTTC.

This clone was recorded a few times. The V and J genes are TRBV2 and TRBJ2-7; 8 bases match TRBD1. The length of the CDR3 is 12 residues. V shed 8 bases and J 3 bases; nucleotides not matched to a gene: 3. Germline CDR1 is SNHLY and CDR2 is FYNNEI. DNA for the CDR3: TGTGCCAGCCAGGGACAGGTCTACGAGCAGTACTTC. Protein sequence: CASQGQVYEQYF.

This clone was seen more than once but under ten times. The sample holds other DNA sequences that translate to the same CDR3. The chain couples TRBV18 to TRBJ2-1, with TRBD1 matching over 9 bases. The CDR3 is 13 residues long. V dropped 2 bases and J dropped 8; count of bases not matched to a gene: 1. CDR1 KGHSH and CDR2 LQKENI come from the germline V gene. CDR3 coding DNA: TGTGCCAGCTCACCAAGGACAGGGGATGAGCAGTTCTTC. It codes for CASSPRTGDEQFF.

The chain combines TRBV2 with TRBJ2-7; possibly TRBD1 for D (5 bases). The CDR3 is made up of 12 amino acids. The V gene lost 8 bases and the J gene lost 8 bases, with 16 bases spanning the gap. Germline V gives CDR1 SNHLY, CDR2 FYNNEI. CDR3 DNA: TGTGCCAGCTCCCCTAAGGGGTACCAGCAGTACTTC. This translates into CASSPKGYQQYF.

The V call is TRBV28, the J call TRBJ1-3; 11 bases agree with TRBD1. The germline V gene encodes CDR1 MDHEN and CDR2 SYDVKM. The V segment lost 5 bases and the J segment 7 bases; nucleotides outside the gene matches: 10. This CDR3 has 16 residues. CDR3 in DNA: TGTGCCAGCAGTACCCGGACAGGGGGCATAAGGAACACCATATATTTT. Protein: CASSTRTGGIRNTIYF.

The chain carries TRBV4-1 and TRBJ2-1; 15 positions agree with TRBD2. Looked up from germline, CDR1 is MGHRA and CDR2 is YSYEKL. CDR3 length: 18 amino acids. V shed 4 bases, J shed 8 bases, and the junction held 12 bases outside the gene matches. CDR3 protein: CASSPRTSGGAKSHEQFF. The DNA of the CDR3 is TGCGCCAGCAGCCCCCGGACTAGCGGGGGGGCCAAGTCCCATGAGCAGTTCTTC.

This sequence joins TRBV29-1 and TRBJ1-2; TRBD1 might be the D (6 bases). The CDR3 length is 16 residues. Germline V CDR1 and CDR2: SQVTM, ANQGSEA. With 5 bases removed from V and 3 bases from J, the gap between germline ends came to 22 bases. This chain's CDR3 is CSVPKRGTTWDYGYTF. DNA for the CDR3: TGCAGCGTTCCCAAGCGAGGGACAACTTGGGACTATGGCTACACCTTC. Based on the CDR3 plus reference TRBV29-1 and TRBJ1-2, the full variable domain is SAVISQKPSRDICQRGTSLTIQCQVDSQVTMMFWYRQQPGQSLTLIATANQGSEATYESGFVIDKFPISRPNLTFSTLTVSNMSPEDSSIYLCSVPKRGTTWDYGYTFGSGTRLTVV.

The CDR3 coding sequence is TGTGCCAGCAGCTTAGGAGCTAGCGGGGTCTTGGGTAATGAGCAGTTCTTC. Translated: CASSLGASGVLGNEQFF. The chain recombines TRBV7-9 with TRBJ2-1, with 9 bases lining up with TRBD2. V dropped 1 base and J dropped 7; count of bases not matched to a gene: 11. The CDR3 is 17 amino acids. In germline, CDR1 is SEHNR, CDR2 FQNEAQ (reference sequence).